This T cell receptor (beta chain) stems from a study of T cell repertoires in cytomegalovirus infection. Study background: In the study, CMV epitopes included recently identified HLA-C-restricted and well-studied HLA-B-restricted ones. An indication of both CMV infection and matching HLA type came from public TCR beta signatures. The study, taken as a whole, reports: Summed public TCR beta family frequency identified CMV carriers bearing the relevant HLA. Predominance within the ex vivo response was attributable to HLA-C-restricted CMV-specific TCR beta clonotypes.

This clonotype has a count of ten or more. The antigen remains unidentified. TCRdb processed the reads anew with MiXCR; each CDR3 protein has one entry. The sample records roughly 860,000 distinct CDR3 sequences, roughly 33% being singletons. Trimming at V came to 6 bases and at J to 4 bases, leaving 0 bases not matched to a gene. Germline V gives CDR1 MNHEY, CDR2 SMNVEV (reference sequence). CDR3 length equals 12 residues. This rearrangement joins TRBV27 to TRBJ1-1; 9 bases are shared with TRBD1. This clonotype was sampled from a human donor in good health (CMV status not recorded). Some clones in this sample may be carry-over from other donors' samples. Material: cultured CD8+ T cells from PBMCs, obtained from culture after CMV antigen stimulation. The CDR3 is CASRTGGTEAFF. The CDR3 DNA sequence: TGTGCCAGCAGGACAGGGGGCACTGAAGCTTTCTTT.